Presented here are 31 T cell receptor beta chains from one specimen sequenced in a study of cytomegalovirus exposure and HLA in healthy donors. The PCR ran on 60 Vbeta and 13 Jbeta primers. Repertoires were generated with immunoSEQ multiplex PCR, while TCRdb's copy carries only in-frame clones and drops some. Of about 140,000 clones in the sample, around 80% were seen once. Sequencing was performed on PBMCs. All receptors derive from a man in his fifties or sixties in good health and CMV-seronegative.

V is TRBV11-3 and J is TRBJ2-2; 9 bases fit TRBD2. From germline, CDR1 is SGHNT and CDR2 YENEEA. V trimming: 7 bases; J trimming: 6 bases; junction bases outside the gene matches: 12. This CDR3 has 16 residues. CDR3 residues: CASNPGGRGESGELFF. CDR3 nucleotide sequence: TGTGCCAGCAACCCCGGCGGGAGGGGAGAGTCCGGGGAGCTGTTTTTT.

The V and J genes are TRBV2 and TRBJ1-5, with 8 bases matching TRBD1. Germline lookup yields CDR1 SNHLY and CDR2 FYNNEI. The CDR3 loop spans 14 amino acids. After removal of 10 bases from V and 3 bases from J, the junction contained 8 bases not matched to a gene. For the CDR3, the DNA is TGTGCCACCCGGACAGGGACCCTCAATCAGCCCCAGCATTTT. This translates into CATRTGTLNQPQHF.

The CDR3 spells CASSIRQGINYGYTF. The CDR3 DNA reads TGTGCCAGTAGTATTCGACAGGGGATTAACTATGGCTACACCTTC. This chain uses TRBV19 with TRBJ1-2; 8 positions match TRBD1. Germline trimming cut 3 bases from V and 1 base from J; bases unmatched to any gene: 4. CDR3 size: 15 residues. The germline V gene has CDR1 LNHDA and CDR2 SQIVND (reference sequence).

The chain carries TRBV18 and TRBJ1-5; 7 bases are a match to TRBD1. The CDR3 consists of 17 residues. J was trimmed by 1 base and V by 1 base; bases with no gene match: 7. The germline gives CDR1 KGHSH, CDR2 LQKENI. The CDR3 is CASSPQGAGRSNQPQHF. Here the CDR3 DNA reads TGTGCCAGCTCACCACAGGGGGCGGGTAGAAGCAATCAGCCCCAGCATTTT.

This chain connects TRBV7-8 to TRBJ1-2, with 7 bases lining up with TRBD1. The CDR3 is 15 residues long. V was pared by 4 bases and J by 1 base, with 6 bases of the junction left unmatched. The germline V gene encodes CDR1 SGHVS and CDR2 FQNEAQ. The CDR3 loop is CASSSRRDSNYGYTF. The CDR3 DNA reads TGTGCCAGCAGCTCGCGACGGGACAGTAACTATGGCTACACCTTC.

The chain employs TRBV6-5 and TRBJ2-3; no firm D call. The CDR3 contains 13 residues. V lost 5 bases and J 1 base, leaving 7 bases between the germline ends. The germline CDR1 and CDR2 sequences are MNHEY and SVGAGI. DNA for the CDR3: TGTGCCAGCAGTGAGATGGGCACAGATACGCAGTATTTT. Translated, it gives CASSEMGTDTQYF.

This clone was seen more than once but under ten times. V usage is TRBV7-8 and J usage is TRBJ1-1; unclear D gene. The CDR3 covers 13 residues. Germline V gives CDR1 SGHVS, CDR2 FQNEAQ. V shed 4 bases and J shed 5 bases, with 11 bases lying between them. The CDR3: CASSSRTGTEAFF. In DNA, the CDR3 is TGTGCCAGCAGCTCAAGAACCGGGACTGAAGCTTTCTTT.

This rearrangement joins TRBV7-8 to TRBJ2-1; D perhaps matches TRBD1 (5 bases). The CDR3 extends over 13 amino acids. V was clipped by 4 bases and J by 7 bases, with 11 bases between them. Germline V gene lookup returns CDR1 SGHVS and CDR2 FQNEAQ. CDR3 amino acids: CASSSARGNEQFF. The CDR3 bases are TGTGCCAGCAGCTCGGCTAGGGGTAATGAGCAGTTCTTC. Complete variable domain (other parts from reference TRBV7-8 and TRBJ2-1): GAGVSQSPRYKVAKRGQDVALRCDPISGHVSLFWYQQALGQGPEFLTYFQNEAQLDKSGLPSDRFFAERPEGSVSTLKIQRTQQEDSAVYLCASSSARGNEQFFGPGTRLTVL.

The rearrangement links TRBV7-3 to TRBJ2-2, with TRBD2 identical over 7 bases. The CDR3 covers 16 residues. In germline, CDR1 is SGHTA, CDR2 FQGTGA. Losses at the gene ends were 2 bases for V and 1 base for J; bases not matched to a gene: 4. CDR3 nucleotide sequence: TGTGCCAGCAGCTTATTGTCGGGGGGGAACACCGGGGAGCTGTTTTTT. It encodes CASSLLSGGNTGELFF. Filled out from reference TRBV7-3 and TRBJ2-2, the complete variable domain reads GAGVSQTPSNKVTEKGKYVELRCDPISGHTALYWYRQSLGQGPEFLIYFQGTGAADDSGLPNDRFFAVRPEGSVSTLKIQRTERGDSAVYLCASSLLSGGNTGELFFGEGSRLTVL.

The gene calls are TRBV23-1 and TRBJ2-7; the D gene is possibly TRBD1 (5 bases). TRBV23-1 is an open reading frame whose function is uncertain. The CDR3 length is 13 residues. Trimming cost V 8 bases and J 4 bases, with 15 bases left between them. The CDR3 loop reads CASPQGRAYEQYF. In nucleotides, the CDR3 is TGCGCCAGCCCCCAAGGCAGGGCATACGAGCAGTACTTC.

This chain links TRBV12-5 with TRBJ2-3, with a possible D match to TRBD1 (6 bases). V lost 5 bases to trimming and J lost 0 bases, with 12 bases between them. The CDR3 spans 15 residues. Germline V CDR1 and CDR2: LGHNT, FRNRAP. This CDR3 reads CASGRQGQSTDTQYF. Written as DNA, the CDR3 is TGTGCTAGTGGTCGCCAGGGGCAGAGCACAGATACGCAGTATTTT.

The chain joins TRBV9 to TRBJ1-3; TRBD1 is a possible D gene (5 bases). V shed 2 bases and J shed 4 bases, with 13 bases lying between them. Germline V gene data show CDR1 as SGDLS and CDR2 as YYNGEE. The CDR3 loop spans 15 amino acids. DNA of the CDR3: TGTGCCAGCAGCGTCGGGCAGGGAAGGGGAAACACCATATATTTT. It codes for CASSVGQGRGNTIYF.

This sequence joins TRBV5-1 and TRBJ2-7, with 7 bases that match TRBD1. Germline assignment: CDR1 SGHRS and CDR2 YFSETQ. This CDR3 is 13 amino acids long. After removal of 3 bases from V and 5 bases from J, the junction contained 5 bases not matched to a gene. The CDR3 is CASSSETGNEQYF. The CDR3 nucleotides are TGCGCCAGCAGCTCAGAGACAGGGAACGAGCAGTACTTC.

This clone has a handful of counts. This sequence joins TRBV2 and TRBJ2-1, with TRBD1 as a possible D gene (5 bases). Germline CDR1 and CDR2: SNHLY and FYNNEI. Trimming shortened V by 10 bases and J by 8 bases, and 24 bases separated the two germline ends. This CDR3 is built from 15 residues. CDR3 region: CAIDRRTTDVHEQFF. The CDR3, as DNA: TGTGCCATTGACAGACGAACAACTGATGTCCATGAGCAGTTCTTC.

This chain links TRBV19 with TRBJ1-2; D not certain. CDR3 size: 13 residues. Germline CDR1 LNHDA, CDR2 SQIVND (reference sequence). V shed 7 bases and J shed 2 bases, with 11 bases lying between them. The CDR3 coding sequence is TGTGCCAGTACTGTGGCCCAAAACTATGGCTACACCTTC. Residues: CASTVAQNYGYTF.

This clone was counted a single time. The chain has TRBV7-2 and TRBJ2-5, with TRBD1 as a possible D gene (5 bases). The CDR3 is 15 residues long. V was trimmed by 2 bases and J by 4 bases, leaving 14 bases between them. Germline assignment: CDR1 SGHTA and CDR2 FQGNSA. The CDR3: CASSLRGRDGETQYF. Here the CDR3 DNA reads TGTGCCAGCAGCTTAAGGGGCAGGGATGGAGAGACCCAGTACTTC. Together with reference TRBV7-2 and TRBJ2-5, the CDR3 gives the full variable domain: GAGVSQSPSNKVTEKGKDVELRCDPISGHTALYWYRQSLGQGLEFLIYFQGNSAPDKSGLPSDRFSAERTGGSVSTLTIQRTQQEDSAVYLCASSLRGRDGETQYFGPGTRLLVL.

The chain links TRBV7-6 to TRBJ2-1; 11 bases are a match to TRBD2. The CDR3 runs 16 residues. Losses at the gene ends were 1 base for V and 5 bases for J; bases not matched to a gene: 4. In germline, CDR1 is SGHVS, CDR2 FNYEAQ. CDR3 sequence (DNA): TGTGCCAGCAGCTTAGTAGCGGGAGGGGTGGACAATGAGCAGTTCTTC. Translated: CASSLVAGGVDNEQFF.

The rearrangement links TRBV6-8 to TRBJ2-5, with 7 bases lining up with TRBD2. Unmatched junction bases numbered 14, after V lost 5 bases and J lost 2 bases. Germline CDR1 and CDR2: MNHGY and SAAAGT. CDR3 length equals 17 residues. CDR3 region: CASSPKVLRGVQETQYF. The CDR3 DNA sequence: TGTGCCAGCAGTCCAAAGGTCCTTCGGGGGGTACAAGAGACCCAGTACTTC.

V and J are TRBV6-5 and TRBJ2-2, with 8 bases matching TRBD2. The germline V gene has CDR1 MNHEY and CDR2 SVGAGI. With 2 bases clipped from V and 6 bases from J, the junction kept 5 bases outside the gene matches. The CDR3 length is 15 residues. The CDR3 reads CASSYGTSRPGELFF. CDR3 bases: TGTGCCAGCAGTTACGGGACTAGTAGGCCCGGGGAGCTGTTTTTT.

The CDR3 DNA sequence: TGTGCCTCCGCCCGGACAGGGAACTATGGCTACACCTTC. This translates into CASARTGNYGYTF. The chain couples TRBV30 to TRBJ1-2, with 8 bases identical to TRBD1. Trimming at V came to 7 bases and at J to 2 bases, leaving 6 bases not matched to a gene. Germline V gene sequence: CDR1 GTSNPN, CDR2 SVGIG (reference sequence). The CDR3 totals 13 residues.

V gene TRBV7-6 combines with J gene TRBJ1-2, with TRBD1 matching 8 bases. Germline assignment: CDR1 SGHVS and CDR2 FNYEAQ. CDR3 size: 15 residues. V gave up 1 base and J gave up 3 bases; unmatched junction bases: 4. The CDR3 loop reads CASSLEEGQDYGYTF. CDR3 nucleotide sequence: TGTGCCAGCAGCTTAGAGGAGGGACAGGACTATGGCTACACCTTC.

This chain joins TRBV7-2 and TRBJ1-3, with 7 bases aligning to TRBD1. This CDR3 has 15 residues. In germline, CDR1 is SGHTA, CDR2 FQGNSA. With 4 bases clipped from V and 3 bases from J, the junction kept 6 bases outside the gene matches. CDR3 amino acids: CASSYSTGVGNTIYF. The CDR3 DNA reads TGTGCCAGCAGCTATAGCACAGGGGTTGGAAACACCATATATTTT. Variable domain in full (rest from reference TRBV7-2 and TRBJ1-3): GAGVSQSPSNKVTEKGKDVELRCDPISGHTALYWYRQSLGQGLEFLIYFQGNSAPDKSGLPSDRFSAERTGGSVSTLTIQRTQQEDSAVYLCASSYSTGVGNTIYFGEGSWLTVV.

In nucleotides, the CDR3 is TGTGCCAGCAGCTTAGGGACAGGGAATGAAAAACTGTTTTTT. It translates to CASSLGTGNEKLFF. The chain is built from TRBV7-9 and TRBJ1-4; 8 nucleotides align to TRBD1. The CDR3 spans 14 residues. V lost 1 base and J lost 5; bases outside the gene matches: 0. Germline CDR1 SEHNR, CDR2 FQNEAQ (reference sequence).

This chain joins TRBV6-5 and TRBJ1-2; weak D call: TRBD1 (5 bases). CDR1 is MNHEY and CDR2 is SVGAGI in the germline V gene. This CDR3 has 13 amino acids. Trimming took 6 bases from V and 2 from J, leaving 10 bases between them. CDR3 protein: CASSQTDNYGYTF. CDR3 nucleotides: TGTGCCAGCAGCCAGACAGACAACTATGGCTACACCTTC.

V gene TRBV19 combines with J gene TRBJ2-5, with D tentatively TRBD2 (6 bases). Germline values: CDR1 LNHDA, CDR2 SQIVND (reference sequence). The V gene lost 5 bases and the J gene lost 5 bases, with 24 bases spanning the gap. CDR3 size: 17 residues. The CDR3 region is CASSDRGGGWGSETQYF. The CDR3 DNA reads TGTGCCAGTAGTGATAGGGGAGGCGGGTGGGGTTCGGAGACCCAGTACTTC.

V is TRBV27 and J is TRBJ1-6; a weak D match, TRBD1 (5 bases). The CDR3 contains 15 residues. Per germline, CDR1 MNHEY and CDR2 SMNVEV (reference sequence). V lost 3 bases and J 9 bases, leaving 15 bases between the germline ends. As DNA, the CDR3 is TGTGCCAGCAGTTTCCATGGGCCCCAGGGTTCACCCCTCCACTTT. Residues: CASSFHGPQGSPLHF.

This clone came up once. The chain couples TRBV27 to TRBJ2-1; weak D call: TRBD2 (6 bases). V was pared by 5 bases and J by 7 bases, with 15 bases between. The V gene's germline CDR1 is MNHEY and CDR2 SMNVEV (reference sequence). The CDR3 runs to 14 residues. For the CDR3, the DNA is TGTGCCAGCAGTCTAAGACTAGTGGGGAATGAGCAGTTCTTC. Encoded protein: CASSLRLVGNEQFF.

V usage is TRBV15 and J usage is TRBJ2-1, with unresolved D. Germline-derived CDR1 and CDR2 are LNHNV and YYDKDF (reference sequence). With 0 bases removed from V and 8 bases from J, the gap between germline ends came to 17 bases. The CDR3 covers 16 residues. CDR3 amino acids: CATSRDYEVRPDEQFF. CDR3 DNA: TGTGCCACCAGCAGAGATTATGAGGTCCGTCCCGATGAGCAGTTCTTC. The whole variable domain, filled in from reference TRBV15 and TRBJ2-1, reads DAMVIQNPRYQVTQFGKPVTLSCSQTLNHNVMYWYQQKSSQAPKLLFHYYDKDFNNEADTPDNFQSRRPNTSFCFLDIRSPGLGDTAMYLCATSRDYEVRPDEQFFGPGTRLTVL.

This clone appeared a few times. The V and J genes are TRBV5-1 and TRBJ1-6; 9 bases are a match to TRBD1. This CDR3 is built from 15 residues. The ends lost 0 bases at V and 8 bases at J; junction bases unmatched: 3. From germline, CDR1 is SGHRS and CDR2 YFSETQ. The CDR3 sequence: CASSLVGQGDSPLHF. CDR3 DNA: TGCGCCAGCAGCTTGGTGGGACAGGGAGATTCACCCCTCCACTTT.

The chain has TRBV5-5 and TRBJ1-5; D might be TRBD1 (6 bases). This CDR3 contains 16 residues. In germline, CDR1 is SGHKS, CDR2 YYEKEE (reference sequence). Trimming removed 4 bases at V and 0 bases at J, with 14 bases between. The CDR3 coding sequence is TGTGCCAGCAGCCTAAATACAGGGAATAGCAATCAGCCCCAGCATTTT. Its translation is CASSLNTGNSNQPQHF.

This clone is a singleton in its sample. This chain joins TRBV7-2 and TRBJ1-2, with 7 bases lining up with TRBD1. This CDR3 has 15 residues. The V gene end was trimmed by 7 bases and the J gene end by 0 bases; junction bases not matched to a gene: 8. Germline V lookup: CDR1 SGHTA, CDR2 FQGNSA. In nucleotides, the CDR3 is TGTGCCAGCACCCAATGGACAGGCTCTAACTATGGCTACACCTTC. Protein: CASTQWTGSNYGYTF.